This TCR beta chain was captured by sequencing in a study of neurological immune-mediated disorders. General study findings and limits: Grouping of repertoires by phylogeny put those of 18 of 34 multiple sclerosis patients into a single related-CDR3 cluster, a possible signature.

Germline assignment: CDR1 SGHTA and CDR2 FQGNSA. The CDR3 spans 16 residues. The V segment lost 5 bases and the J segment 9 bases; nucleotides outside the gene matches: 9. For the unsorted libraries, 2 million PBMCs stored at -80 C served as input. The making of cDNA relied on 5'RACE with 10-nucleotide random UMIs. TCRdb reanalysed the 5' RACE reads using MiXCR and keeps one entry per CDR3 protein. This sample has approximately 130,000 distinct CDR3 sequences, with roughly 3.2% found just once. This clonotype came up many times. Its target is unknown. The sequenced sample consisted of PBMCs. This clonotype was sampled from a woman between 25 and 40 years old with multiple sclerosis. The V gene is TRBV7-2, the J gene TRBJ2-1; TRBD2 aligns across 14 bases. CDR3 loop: CASSPRLAGGVVEQFF. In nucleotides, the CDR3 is TGTGCCAGCAGCCCGAGACTAGCGGGGGGGGTCGTTGAGCAGTTCTTC.